Listed below are T cell receptor beta chains from one sample, sequenced in a study of blood T cell repertoires in COVID-19. The assay was immunoSEQ multiplex PCR, and TCRdb's table has in-frame clones only and misses some. The repertoire holds 200,000 to 300,000 clones, with approximately 80% as singletons. Sample: peripheral blood. The receptors were sampled from a woman of 80 years or more with COVID-19, enrolled during active disease. Each CDR3 is given with its conserved first and last residue. Fields, in order: V gene, D gene, J gene, clone size, CDR3 protein, CDR3 DNA. D genes are given only for firm matches. Size is omitted from some rows. Given values are once, few, many or a class for expanded clones.

v_gene: TRBV6-5; d_gene: NA; j_gene: TRBJ1-1; abundance: few; CDR3aa: CASSRGGYLNTEAFF; CDR3nt: TGTGCCAGCAGTAGGGGGGGCTACCTGAACACTGAAGCTTTCTTT
v_gene: TRBV7-9; d_gene: TRBD1; j_gene: TRBJ1-1; abundance: few; CDR3aa: CASSLGQLEAFF; CDR3nt: TGTGCCAGCAGCTTGGGACAGCTTGAAGCTTTCTTT
v_gene: TRBV7-9; d_gene: NA; j_gene: TRBJ2-1; abundance: NA; CDR3aa: CASSPVGGVGEQFF; CDR3nt: TGTGCCAGCAGCCCAGTGGGGGGAGTTGGTGAGCAGTTCTTC
v_gene: TRBV5-4; d_gene: NA; j_gene: TRBJ1-2; abundance: NA; CDR3aa: CASIPSSGKPYGYTF; CDR3nt: TGTGCCAGCATCCCCTCCTCGGGGAAGCCCTATGGCTACACCTTC
v_gene: TRBV4-2; d_gene: NA; j_gene: TRBJ2-7; abundance: NA; CDR3aa: CASSPNTAGSEQYF; CDR3nt: TGTGCCAGCAGCCCAAACACGGCCGGGAGCGAGCAGTACTTC
v_gene: TRBV6-5; d_gene: NA; j_gene: TRBJ1-4; abundance: NA; CDR3aa: CATRTGGRGNEKLFF; CDR3nt: TGTGCCACGCGGACGGGGGGCAGGGGTAATGAAAAACTGTTTTTT
v_gene: TRBV30; d_gene: NA; j_gene: TRBJ1-2; abundance: once; CDR3aa: CAWSGGANYGYTF; CDR3nt: TGTGCCTGGTCCGGCGGAGCTAACTATGGCTACACCTTC
v_gene: TRBV4-2; d_gene: NA; j_gene: TRBJ1-1; abundance: NA; CDR3aa: CASSLADRRDTEAFF; CDR3nt: TGTGCCAGCAGCCTTGCCGACAGGAGAGACACTGAAGCTTTCTTT
v_gene: TRBV5-8; d_gene: NA; j_gene: TRBJ1-5; abundance: NA; CDR3aa: CASSLTPGVPGGNQPQHF; CDR3nt: TGTGCCAGCAGCTTGACCCCAGGGGTCCCAGGGGGCAATCAGCCCCAGCATTTT
v_gene: TRBV5-1; d_gene: TRBD1; j_gene: TRBJ1-2; abundance: NA; CDR3aa: CASSFTGDNYGYTF; CDR3nt: TGCGCCAGCAGCTTCACAGGGGATAACTATGGCTACACCTTC
v_gene: TRBV18; d_gene: NA; j_gene: TRBJ1-4; abundance: NA; CDR3aa: CASSQPGRATNEKLFF; CDR3nt: TGTGCCAGCTCCCAACCAGGGAGGGCAACTAATGAAAAACTGTTTTTT
v_gene: TRBV29-1; d_gene: TRBD1; j_gene: TRBJ2-1; abundance: NA; CDR3aa: CSVRHRGSYNEQFF; CDR3nt: TGCAGCGTTAGGCACAGGGGTTCCTACAATGAGCAGTTCTTC
v_gene: TRBV18; d_gene: NA; j_gene: TRBJ2-1; abundance: few; CDR3aa: CASSPIPSREQFF; CDR3nt: TGTGCCAGCTCACCAATACCTTCCCGGGAGCAGTTCTTC
v_gene: TRBV11-2; d_gene: TRBD1; j_gene: TRBJ2-2; abundance: few; CDR3aa: CASSSTGGYAGELFF; CDR3nt: TGTGCCAGCAGCTCGACAGGGGGTTACGCCGGGGAGCTGTTTTTT
v_gene: TRBV30; d_gene: NA; j_gene: TRBJ1-2; abundance: NA; CDR3aa: CAWSQGNYGYTF; CDR3nt: TGTGCCTGGAGCCAGGGGAACTATGGCTACACCTTC
v_gene: TRBV7-8; d_gene: NA; j_gene: TRBJ1-2; abundance: NA; CDR3aa: CASSLGGSGNYGYTF; CDR3nt: TGTGCCAGCAGCTTAGGAGGGTCCGGCAACTATGGCTACACCTTC
v_gene: TRBV5-4; d_gene: NA; j_gene: TRBJ1-2; abundance: NA; CDR3aa: CASSWGLDGYTF; CDR3nt: TGTGCCAGCAGCTGGGGGCTGGATGGCTACACCTTC
v_gene: TRBV7-9; d_gene: NA; j_gene: TRBJ2-2; abundance: NA; CDR3aa: CASTLGRINTGELFF; CDR3nt: TGTGCCAGCACGTTGGGCAGGATAAACACCGGGGAGCTGTTTTTT
v_gene: TRBV4-2; d_gene: TRBD1; j_gene: TRBJ1-3; abundance: NA; CDR3aa: CASSRILGQGMNTIYF; CDR3nt: TGTGCCAGCAGCCGCATTTTGGGACAGGGGATGAACACCATATATTTT
v_gene: TRBV7-3; d_gene: NA; j_gene: TRBJ2-1; abundance: NA; CDR3aa: CASSLAEGGEQFF; CDR3nt: TGTGCCAGCAGCCTCGCCGAGGGCGGTGAGCAGTTCTTC
v_gene: TRBV11-2; d_gene: TRBD1; j_gene: TRBJ1-1; abundance: NA; CDR3aa: CASSLAGQPFF; CDR3nt: TGTGCCAGCAGCTTAGCGGGACAGCCGTTCTTT
v_gene: TRBV4-2; d_gene: NA; j_gene: TRBJ1-2; abundance: few; CDR3aa: CASSRQPTGNYGYTF; CDR3nt: TGTGCCAGCAGCCGGCAGCCGACAGGTAACTATGGCTACACCTTC
v_gene: TRBV19; d_gene: TRBD2; j_gene: TRBJ2-1; abundance: NA; CDR3aa: CASRAGGATSGPRAYNEQFF; CDR3nt: TGTGCCAGTAGGGCTGGAGGAGCGACTAGCGGCCCAAGGGCCTACAATGAGCAGTTCTTC
v_gene: TRBV19; d_gene: NA; j_gene: TRBJ2-2; abundance: NA; CDR3aa: CASGRLEYGELFF; CDR3nt: TGTGCTTCGGGGAGGCTGGAATACGGGGAGCTGTTTTTT
v_gene: TRBV7-2; d_gene: TRBD1; j_gene: TRBJ1-1; abundance: once; CDR3aa: CASSPQIGQGILNTEAFF; CDR3nt: TGTGCCAGCAGCCCCCAAATCGGACAGGGGATCCTGAACACTGAAGCTTTCTTT
v_gene: TRBV7-3; d_gene: NA; j_gene: TRBJ2-2; abundance: NA; CDR3aa: CASSYLTGELFF; CDR3nt: TGTGCCAGCAGCTATCTCACCGGGGAGCTGTTTTTT
v_gene: TRBV5-1; d_gene: NA; j_gene: TRBJ1-5; abundance: NA; CDR3aa: CASSLAVNQPQHF; CDR3nt: TGCGCCAGCAGCTTGGCAGTAAATCAGCCCCAGCATTTT
v_gene: TRBV18; d_gene: NA; j_gene: TRBJ1-2; abundance: NA; CDR3aa: CASSTGVDTYTF; CDR3nt: TGTGCCAGCTCAACTGGGGTGGACACTTACACCTTC
v_gene: TRBV5-1; d_gene: NA; j_gene: TRBJ1-6; abundance: once; CDR3aa: CASSLEPRANSPLHF; CDR3nt: TGCGCCAGCAGCTTGGAACCACGAGCTAATTCACCCCTCCACTTT
v_gene: TRBV7-2; d_gene: NA; j_gene: TRBJ1-5; abundance: NA; CDR3aa: CASSLGRSGNQPQHF; CDR3nt: TGTGCCAGCAGCTTAGGACGGTCGGGGAATCAGCCCCAGCATTTT
v_gene: TRBV20-1; d_gene: NA; j_gene: TRBJ2-1; abundance: NA; CDR3aa: CSASSRASNEQFF; CDR3nt: TGCAGTGCTAGTTCTCGCGCTTCCAATGAGCAGTTCTTC
v_gene: TRBV5-4; d_gene: TRBD2; j_gene: TRBJ2-1; abundance: few; CDR3aa: CASSPSGSSSYNEQFF; CDR3nt: TGTGCCAGCAGCCCAAGCGGGAGCTCCTCCTACAATGAGCAGTTCTTC
v_gene: TRBV9; d_gene: NA; j_gene: TRBJ2-1; abundance: NA; CDR3aa: CASSVSTGAYNEQFF; CDR3nt: TGTGCCAGCAGCGTATCTACAGGAGCCTACAATGAGCAGTTCTTC
v_gene: TRBV7-9; d_gene: NA; j_gene: TRBJ1-1; abundance: once; CDR3aa: CASRCKQGIGMNTEAFF; CDR3nt: TGTGCCAGCAGATGTAAACAGGGTATTGGGATGAACACTGAAGCTTTCTTT
v_gene: TRBV4-1; d_gene: TRBD2; j_gene: TRBJ2-2; abundance: NA; CDR3aa: CASSPSLAGGPTGELFF; CDR3nt: TGCGCCAGCAGCCCCTCCCTAGCGGGGGGCCCCACCGGGGAGCTGTTTTTT
v_gene: TRBV7-2; d_gene: NA; j_gene: TRBJ1-5; abundance: few; CDR3aa: CASSPWGLINQPQHF; CDR3nt: TGTGCCAGCAGCCCCTGGGGACTGATCAATCAGCCCCAGCATTTT
v_gene: TRBV9; d_gene: TRBD2; j_gene: TRBJ2-7; abundance: NA; CDR3aa: CASSVGTSGNYEQYF; CDR3nt: TGTGCCAGCAGCGTCGGGACTAGCGGGAACTACGAGCAGTACTTC
v_gene: TRBV29-1; d_gene: NA; j_gene: TRBJ2-5; abundance: few; CDR3aa: CSVDPSVEETQYF; CDR3nt: TGCAGCGTTGATCCTAGCGTAGAAGAGACCCAGTACTTC
v_gene: TRBV7-2; d_gene: NA; j_gene: TRBJ2-1; abundance: NA; CDR3aa: CASSLSLAWSSYNEQFF; CDR3nt: TGTGCCAGCAGCTTATCCTTAGCGTGGAGCTCCTACAATGAGCAGTTCTTC
v_gene: TRBV5-1; d_gene: NA; j_gene: TRBJ1-6; abundance: NA; CDR3aa: CASRQGQGSSYNSPLHF; CDR3nt: TGCGCCAGCAGACAGGGACAAGGGAGCTCCTATAATTCACCCCTCCACTTT
v_gene: TRBV27; d_gene: TRBD1; j_gene: TRBJ2-7; abundance: NA; CDR3aa: CASSSPGQGVYEQYF; CDR3nt: TGTGCCAGCAGTTCCCCGGGACAGGGGGTCTACGAGCAGTACTTC
v_gene: TRBV18; d_gene: TRBD1; j_gene: TRBJ1-2; abundance: NA; CDR3aa: CASSPGQGGGYTF; CDR3nt: TGTGCCAGCTCGCCGGGACAGGGAGGTGGCTACACCTTC
v_gene: TRBV7-2; d_gene: TRBD1; j_gene: TRBJ1-2; abundance: NA; CDR3aa: CASSANRGDYGYTF; CDR3nt: TGTGCCAGCAGCGCAAACAGGGGGGACTATGGCTACACCTTC
v_gene: TRBV4-3; d_gene: TRBD1; j_gene: TRBJ1-5; abundance: NA; CDR3aa: CASSQDDRAGQPQHF; CDR3nt: TGCGCCAGCAGCCAAGATGACAGGGCGGGTCAGCCCCAGCATTTT
v_gene: TRBV7-2; d_gene: TRBD1; j_gene: TRBJ1-5; abundance: NA; CDR3aa: CASSSSGTGAQPQHF; CDR3nt: TGTGCCAGCAGCTCCTCCGGGACAGGGGCTCAGCCCCAGCATTTT
v_gene: TRBV4-3; d_gene: NA; j_gene: TRBJ1-2; abundance: NA; CDR3aa: CASSQVGVRYGYTF; CDR3nt: TGCGCCAGCAGCCAAGTCGGGGTGCGGTATGGCTACACCTTC
v_gene: TRBV9; d_gene: NA; j_gene: TRBJ2-3; abundance: few; CDR3aa: CASSVVNTDTQYF; CDR3nt: TGTGCCAGCAGCGTAGTAAACACAGATACGCAGTATTTT